This T cell receptor (beta chain) was identified in a study of a mutant IDH1 vaccine in newly diagnosed glioma. Data came from immunoSEQ multiplex PCR; TCRdb stores just in-frame clones and leaves some out. Of roughly 50,000 clones listed, approximately 81% were seen once; the top ten hold around 4.1%. Trimming left V 0 bases short and J 4 bases short, with 7 bases between. The CDR3 loop spans 14 amino acids. Germline assignment: CDR1 SEHNR and CDR2 FQNEAQ (reference sequence). Noted time point: week 35, safety follow-up. Each vaccine dose was 300 ug of mutant IDH1 20-mer peptide, with topical imiquimod. This clone was seen only a few times. The antigen is unknown. The sample has other DNA sequences that encode this CDR3 too.

This specimen consisted of PBMCs, obtained from a glioma patient whose treatment included an IDH1 peptide vaccine. V and J are TRBV7-9 and TRBJ2-1; D is undetermined. This TCR was sampled from a woman aged 18-29 years with glioma. The CDR3 loop reads CASSLAGSYNEQFF. CDR3 bases: TGTGCCAGCAGCTTAGCGGGGTCATACAATGAGCAGTTCTTC.